The T cell receptor beta chain under discussion was sequenced for a study of OX40 agonist ivuxolimab in advanced cancers. Study as a whole: Ivuxolimab was delivered to patients intravenously every 2 weeks at doses spanning 0.01 to 10 mg/kg.

As for this clone: Its target is unknown.

At baseline, cycle 4 day 1, and cycle 7 day 1, blood was sampled. General study points: Low levels of normalized T-cell clonal expansion also appeared in some nonresponders. Dose levels from 0.1 to 3.0 mg/kg saw CD4+ and CD8+ blood T cells expand clonally by week 6.

The table came from immunoSEQ multiplex PCR; TCRdb's copy has only in-frame clones and leaves some out. The table shows more than 65,000 clones, with more than 75% occurring only once. In germline, CDR1 is MNHNS, CDR2 SASEGT. This CDR3 is 15 amino acids long. V lost 5 bases and J lost 1, with 14 bases in between. The chain joins TRBV6-1 to TRBJ1-2, with D uncertain. Material: CD4+ or CD8+ T cells sorted from blood, obtained in a trial of the OX40 agonist ivuxolimab. This TCR was sampled from an adult with an advanced solid tumor such as melanoma, head and neck, liver or kidney cancer. The CDR3, as DNA: TGTGCCAGCAGTCAAAGCACAGAAAATAACTATGGCTACACCTTC. It is translated as CASSQSTENNYGYTF.